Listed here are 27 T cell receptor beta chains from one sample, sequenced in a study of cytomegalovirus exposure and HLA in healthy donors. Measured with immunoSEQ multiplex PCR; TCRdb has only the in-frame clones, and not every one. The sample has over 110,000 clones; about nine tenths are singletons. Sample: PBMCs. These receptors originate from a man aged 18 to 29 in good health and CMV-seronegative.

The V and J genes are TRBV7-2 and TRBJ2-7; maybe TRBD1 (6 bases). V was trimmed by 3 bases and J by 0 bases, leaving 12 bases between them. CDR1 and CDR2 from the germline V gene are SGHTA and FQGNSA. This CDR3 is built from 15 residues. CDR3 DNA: TGTGCCAGCAGCTTCACAGGGCTTTACTCCTACGAGCAGTACTTC. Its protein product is CASSFTGLYSYEQYF.

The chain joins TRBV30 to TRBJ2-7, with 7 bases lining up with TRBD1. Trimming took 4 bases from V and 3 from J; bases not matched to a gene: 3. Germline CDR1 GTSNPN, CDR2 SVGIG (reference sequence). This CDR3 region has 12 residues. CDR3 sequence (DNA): TGTGCCTGGACCAGACAGGGCTACGAGCAGTACTTC. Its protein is CAWTRQGYEQYF.

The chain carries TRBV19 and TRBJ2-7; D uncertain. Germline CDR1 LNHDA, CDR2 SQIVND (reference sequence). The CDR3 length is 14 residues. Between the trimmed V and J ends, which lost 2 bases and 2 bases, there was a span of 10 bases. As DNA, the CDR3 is TGTGCCAGTAGTATAAGCCTCACCGCCTACGAGCAGTACTTC. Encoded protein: CASSISLTAYEQYF.

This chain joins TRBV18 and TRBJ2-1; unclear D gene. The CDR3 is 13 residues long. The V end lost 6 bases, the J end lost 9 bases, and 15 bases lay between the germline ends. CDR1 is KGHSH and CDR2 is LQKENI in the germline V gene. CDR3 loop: CASSPGSSTEQFF. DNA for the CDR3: TGTGCCAGCTCCCCGGGTAGCAGTACTGAGCAGTTCTTC.

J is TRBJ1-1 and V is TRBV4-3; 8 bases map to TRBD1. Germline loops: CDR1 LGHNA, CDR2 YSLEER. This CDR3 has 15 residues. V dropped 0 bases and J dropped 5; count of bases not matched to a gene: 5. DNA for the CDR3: TGCGCCAGCAGCCAAGATTGGACAGGGAAAACTGAAGCTTTCTTT. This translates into CASSQDWTGKTEAFF.

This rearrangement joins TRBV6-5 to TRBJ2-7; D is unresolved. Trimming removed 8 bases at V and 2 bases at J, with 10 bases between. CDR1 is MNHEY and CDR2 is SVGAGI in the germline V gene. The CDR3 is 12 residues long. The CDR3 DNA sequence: TGTGCCAGCTCCAACTATGCCTACGAGCAGTACTTC. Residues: CASSNYAYEQYF.

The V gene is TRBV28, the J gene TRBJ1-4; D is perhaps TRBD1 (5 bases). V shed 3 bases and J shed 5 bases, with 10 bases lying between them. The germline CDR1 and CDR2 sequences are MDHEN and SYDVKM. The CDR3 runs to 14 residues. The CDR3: CASSFEGRNEKLFF. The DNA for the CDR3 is TGTGCCAGCAGTTTCGAGGGGAGGAATGAAAAACTGTTTTTT.

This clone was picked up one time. CDR3 residues: CASSLFSSETQYF. As DNA, the CDR3 is TGTGCCAGCAGCTTGTTTTCCTCGGAGACCCAGTACTTC. The J gene is TRBJ2-5, the V gene TRBV5-6, with D uncertain. The CDR3 extends over 13 amino acids. With 1 base removed from V and 5 bases from J, the gap between germline ends came to 9 bases. The germline V gene encodes CDR1 SGHDT and CDR2 YYEEEE.

CDR3 in DNA: TGTGCCACCAGCAGGGACAGGGTGACCTACGAGCAGTACTTC. Its protein is CATSRDRVTYEQYF. The rearrangement joins TRBV15 to TRBJ2-7; 8 nucleotides align to TRBD1. The CDR3 contains 14 residues. Germline V gene data show CDR1 as LNHNV and CDR2 as YYDKDF (reference sequence). The junction had 3 bases not matched to a gene; V was cut back by 3 bases and J by 2 bases.

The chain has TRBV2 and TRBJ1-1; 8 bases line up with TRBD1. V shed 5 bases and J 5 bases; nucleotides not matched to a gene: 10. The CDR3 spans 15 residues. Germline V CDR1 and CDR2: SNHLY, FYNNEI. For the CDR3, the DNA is TGTGCCAGCAGTCGACCCTCAGGGGGCTGGACTGAAGCTTTCTTT. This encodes CASSRPSGGWTEAFF.

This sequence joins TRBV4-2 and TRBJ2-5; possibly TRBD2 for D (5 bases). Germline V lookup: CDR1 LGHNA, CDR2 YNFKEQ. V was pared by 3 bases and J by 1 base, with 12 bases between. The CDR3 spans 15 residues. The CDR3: CASSQKLEGQETQYF. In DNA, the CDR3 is TGTGCCAGCAGCCAGAAACTAGAGGGCCAAGAGACCCAGTACTTC.

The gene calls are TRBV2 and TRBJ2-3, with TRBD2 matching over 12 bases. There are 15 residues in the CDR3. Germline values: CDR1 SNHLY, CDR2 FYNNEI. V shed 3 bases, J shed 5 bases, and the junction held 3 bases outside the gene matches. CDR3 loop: CASSDRLAGEDTQYF. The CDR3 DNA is TGTGCCAGCAGTGACCGACTAGCGGGAGAAGATACGCAGTATTTT.

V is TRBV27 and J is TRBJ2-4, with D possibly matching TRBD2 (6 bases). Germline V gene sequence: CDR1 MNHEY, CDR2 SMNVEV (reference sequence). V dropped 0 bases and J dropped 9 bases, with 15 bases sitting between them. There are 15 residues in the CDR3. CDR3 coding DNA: TGTGCCAGCAGTTTATCGGGGAGGCGGGGCGGCATTCAGTACTTC. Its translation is CASSLSGRRGGIQYF.

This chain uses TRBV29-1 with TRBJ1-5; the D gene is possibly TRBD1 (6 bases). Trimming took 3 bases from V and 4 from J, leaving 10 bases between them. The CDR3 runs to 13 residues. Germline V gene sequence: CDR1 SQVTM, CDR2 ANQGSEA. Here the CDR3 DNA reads TGCAGCGTTGACGGGGGGCGGAATCAGCCCCAGCATTTT. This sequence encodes CSVDGGRNQPQHF. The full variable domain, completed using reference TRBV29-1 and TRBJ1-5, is SAVISQKPSRDICQRGTSLTIQCQVDSQVTMMFWYRQQPGQSLTLIATANQGSEATYESGFVIDKFPISRPNLTFSTLTVSNMSPEDSSIYLCSVDGGRNQPQHFGDGTRLSIL.

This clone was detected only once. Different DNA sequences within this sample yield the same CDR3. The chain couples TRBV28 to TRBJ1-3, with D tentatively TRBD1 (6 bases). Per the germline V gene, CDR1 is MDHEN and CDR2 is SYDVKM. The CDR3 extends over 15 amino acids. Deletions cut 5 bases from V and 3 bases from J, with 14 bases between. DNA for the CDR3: TGTGCCAGCAGTCCTGGGAGGGGGGATGGAAACACCATATATTTT. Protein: CASSPGRGDGNTIYF.

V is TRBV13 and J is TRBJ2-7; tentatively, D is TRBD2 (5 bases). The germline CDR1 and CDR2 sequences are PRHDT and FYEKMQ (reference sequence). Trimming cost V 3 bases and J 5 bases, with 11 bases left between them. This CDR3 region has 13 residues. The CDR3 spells CASSFRLSDEQYF. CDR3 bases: TGTGCCAGCAGCTTTCGACTATCGGACGAGCAGTACTTC.

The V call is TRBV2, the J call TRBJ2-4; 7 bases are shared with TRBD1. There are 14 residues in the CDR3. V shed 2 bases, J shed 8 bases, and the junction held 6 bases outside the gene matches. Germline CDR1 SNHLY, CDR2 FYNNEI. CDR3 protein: CASSEKGGWDIQYF. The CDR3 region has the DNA TGTGCCAGCAGTGAAAAAGGGGGCTGGGACATTCAGTACTTC.

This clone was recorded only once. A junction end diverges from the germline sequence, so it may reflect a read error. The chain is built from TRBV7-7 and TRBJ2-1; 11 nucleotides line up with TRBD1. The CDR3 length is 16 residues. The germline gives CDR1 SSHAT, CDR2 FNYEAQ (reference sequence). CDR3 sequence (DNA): TGTGCCAGCAGCCTGGGGACAGGGGGTTTCTACGATGAGCAGTTCTTC. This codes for CASSLGTGGFYDEQFF.

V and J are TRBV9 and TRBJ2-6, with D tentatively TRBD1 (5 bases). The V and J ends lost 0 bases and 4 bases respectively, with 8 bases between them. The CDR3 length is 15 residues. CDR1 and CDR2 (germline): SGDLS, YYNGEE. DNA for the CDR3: TGTGCCAGCAGCGTAGTAGGGGCGGGGGCCAACGTCCTGACTTTC. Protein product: CASSVVGAGANVLTF. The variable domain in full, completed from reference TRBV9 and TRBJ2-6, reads DSGVTQTPKHLITATGQRVTLRCSPRSGDLSVYWYQQSLDQGLQFLIQYYNGEERAKGNILERFSAQQFPDLHSELNLSSLELGDSALYFCASSVVGAGANVLTFGAGSRLTVL.

Written as DNA, the CDR3 is TGTGCCAGCAGTTATCGTGGCGGCAGATACACCGGGGAGCTGTTTTTT. Translating gives CASSYRGGRYTGELFF. This sequence joins TRBV27 and TRBJ2-2; no definite D call. Germline assignment: CDR1 MNHEY and CDR2 SMNVEV (reference sequence). CDR3 length: 16 amino acids. V gave up 4 bases and J gave up 3 bases, with 15 bases separating them.

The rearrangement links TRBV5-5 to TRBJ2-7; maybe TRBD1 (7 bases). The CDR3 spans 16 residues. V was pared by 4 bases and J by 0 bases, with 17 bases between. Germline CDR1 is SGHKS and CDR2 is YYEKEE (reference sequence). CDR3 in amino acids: CASSVLTGRPSYEQYF. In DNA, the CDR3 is TGTGCCAGCAGCGTCCTGACAGGGAGGCCCTCCTACGAGCAGTACTTC.

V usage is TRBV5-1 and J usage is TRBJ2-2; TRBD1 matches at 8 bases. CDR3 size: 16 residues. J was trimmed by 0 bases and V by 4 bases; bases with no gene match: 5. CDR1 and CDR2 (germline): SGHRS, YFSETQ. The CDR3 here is CASSPWDRSNTGELFF. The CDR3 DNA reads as TGCGCCAGCAGCCCGTGGGACAGGTCGAACACCGGGGAGCTGTTTTTT.

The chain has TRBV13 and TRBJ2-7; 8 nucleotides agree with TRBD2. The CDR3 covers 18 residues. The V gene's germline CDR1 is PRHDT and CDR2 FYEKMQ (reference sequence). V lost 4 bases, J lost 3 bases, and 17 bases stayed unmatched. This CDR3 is CASSSGLVASGRDYEQYF. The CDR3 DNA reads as TGTGCCAGCAGCTCGGGACTAGTTGCGTCTGGGCGCGACTACGAGCAGTACTTC.

The CDR3 nucleotides read TGTGCCAGCAGTTTTGCGGGACGGAGTGAAAAACTGTTTTTT. Encoded protein: CASSFAGRSEKLFF. V usage is TRBV28 and J usage is TRBJ1-4; TRBD1 might be the D (5 bases). Trimming took 3 bases from V and 7 from J, leaving 12 bases between them. Germline values: CDR1 MDHEN, CDR2 SYDVKM. This CDR3 is 14 amino acids long. The variable domain in full, with the rest retrieved from reference TRBV28 and TRBJ1-4, is DVKVTQSSRYLVKRTGEKVFLECVQDMDHENMFWYRQDPGLGLRLIYFSYDVKMKEKGDIPEGYSVSREKKERFSLILESASTNQTSMYLCASSFAGRSEKLFFGSGTQLSVL.

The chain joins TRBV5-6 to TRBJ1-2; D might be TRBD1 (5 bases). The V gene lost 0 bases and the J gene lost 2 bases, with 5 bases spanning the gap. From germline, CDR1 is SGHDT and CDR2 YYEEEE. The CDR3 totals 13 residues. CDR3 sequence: CASSLGGNYGYTF. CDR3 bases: TGTGCCAGCAGCTTGGGGGGCAACTATGGCTACACCTTC.

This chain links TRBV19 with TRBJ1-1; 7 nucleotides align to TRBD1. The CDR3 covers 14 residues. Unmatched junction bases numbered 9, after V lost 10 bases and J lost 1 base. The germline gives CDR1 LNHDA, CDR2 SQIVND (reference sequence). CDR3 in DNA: TGTGCCACCCAAGTGAGGACAGGGAACACTGAAGCTTTCTTT. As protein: CATQVRTGNTEAFF.

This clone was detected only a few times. The CDR3 sequence is CASSRTDTEAFF. The CDR3 DNA is TGTGCCAGCAGTAGGACAGACACTGAAGCTTTCTTT. The chain links TRBV2 to TRBJ1-1, with D maybe TRBD1 (6 bases). CDR3 length equals 12 residues. The germline V and J ends were trimmed by 5 bases and 3 bases, with 7 bases remaining between them. Germline values: CDR1 SNHLY, CDR2 FYNNEI.